Described below is a single TCR beta chain sequence and its context. Its antigen is currently not known. Per-base qualities were not stored, and no clone one base away is much larger. CD8 naive samples were CD45RO-negative cells positively selected for CCR7, giving a CD45RA+CCR7+ population that excluded TemRA cells. The donors were healthy, HIV-negative adults with no recently reported acute infections or vaccinations. Only Caucasian adults living in Nashville, Tennessee, USA were represented among the donors. Blood was obtained by leukapheresis, after which PBMCs were separated by Ficoll-Histopaque density gradient centrifugation and cryopreserved in liquid nitrogen vapor phase. Purity and quantity of every magnetically sorted T cell population were checked by analytical flow cytometry. From each sorted fraction, genomic DNA was isolated and quantified by UV absorbance on a Nanodrop 2000c. TCR CDR3 regions were amplified from genomic DNA by multiplex PCR using the deep immunoSEQ assay. For each cell subset, the extracted genomic DNA was distributed evenly across all wells of several immunoSEQ 96-well plates, and each plate served as one replicate. Each replicate PCR for sorted subsets received 150 to 250 ng genomic DNA, equal to tens of thousands of T cell genomes. The purified libraries were quantified using a Qubit 3.0 fluorometer, sized with a Bioanalyzer 2100, and then quantified again using the KAPA Library Quantification kit. Each immunoSEQ 96-well plate was sequenced on its own single-read 150-cycle Illumina NextSeq 550 flow cell. The original pipeline was this. Because the immunoSEQ output included only junctional sequences and no quality scores, the filtering could not be the same as the filtering used for full-length reads. Sequences were annotated with PyIR, a Python wrapper for IgBLAST v1.9, and V/J genes and CDR3 were assigned using IMGT germline references. Reads were filtered out if the reads had weak V/J assignments (E-value above 1e-6), no CDR3, stop codons, out-of-frame junctions, or ambiguous translated residues. A V3J clonotype was defined by an identical inferred V gene, J gene, and CDR3 amino acid sequence. To compute the percentage overlap between repertoires, the number of shared unique clonotypes was divided by the size of the smaller repertoire. Three approaches were used to assess repertoire richness: RTK rarefaction, the Chao1 estimator, and Recon v2.1 estimates of unobserved clonotypes. OLGA was used to compute generation probabilities for all TCRbeta clonotypes that the gDNA method yielded from a few donors. The immuneACCESS repertoire file appears here via TCRdb, limited to in-frame rearrangements. These files lack a portion of the clones; in checked studies, under half of the deficit traces to unresolved V genes, and the cause of the others is not known. D and trimming come from the DNA, and the V and J calls and clone size come from that table. Recorded for this sample are hundreds of thousands of clones; approximately 95% of them occurred a single time. The top ten constitute about 0.11% of the sample.

The sample belongs to a study of shared clonotypes between healthy human individuals (dated by TCRdb to 2018 to 2020). Study-wide context: The cohort included three men and two women between 18 and 49 years of age. For each donor, three plates each were used for CD4 naive and CD4 memory, two plates were used for CD8 naive, and one plate was used for CD8 memory. Libraries were prepared and TCR repertoires were sequenced by different laboratories using diverse techniques, in order to increase sequencing depth and limit assay-specific biases. To estimate repertoire size and how much clonotypes are shared between individuals, the study performed deep sequencing of blood TCR repertoires from roughly five healthy adults. Between about 0.94 and 8.9 billion PBMCs per donor were obtained by leukapheresis. What the authors observed across the whole study: The small number of donors limited the genetic and exposure-history diversity represented. Based on pairwise subsampling, the degree of clonotype sharing among donors was expected to be affected by sequencing depth. Incomplete sequencing was indicated by rarefaction of sorted-subset datasets, despite the large sequencing depth. Larger estimated clonotype richness was generally found for naive subsets than for memory subsets. Sampling was limited to blood, and TCR repertoires in tissue likely differ from TCR repertoires in blood. Compared with non-shared clonotypes, the clonotypes found in all four sorted-subset donors had higher generation probabilities. About 4.5% of naive CD4, 3.5% of naive CD8, approximately 2% of memory CD4, and about 0.4% of memory CD8 clonotypes were shared across several donors.

The CDR3 runs 16 residues from the cysteine to the phenylalanine. Kept here is only the CDR3 DNA, which spans 48 bases and is read in frame from base 1. Looking up the germline V gene yields CDR1 SNHLY and CDR2 FYNNEI. V has 6 bases trimmed and J has 4 bases trimmed; junction bases matching no gene number 6. Source material: naive CD8+ T cells sorted from blood. The sample's cell subset or site label, decoded: CD45RA+CCR7+. Recombination connected TRBV2 to TRBJ2-3; 14 junctional bases match TRBD2. The sequence was collected from a woman in her twenties or thirties in good health. The CDR3 protein is CASRTTSGRVADTQYF. The sequenced DNA is TGTGCCAGCAGAACGACTAGCGGGAGGGTTGCAGATACGCAGTATTTT.